These 18 T cell receptor beta chains originate from one sample sequenced in a study of identical twins. A single record per CDR3 protein comes from TCRdb applying MiXCR to the 5' RACE reads. This sample has hundreds of thousands of distinct CDR3 sequences, with about 20% found just once. Another study also made use of these data, one on T cells expressing NK-cell markers.

Sequenced material: PBMCs. These receptor sequences come from a woman under 30 in good health.

This clonotype appeared a few times. This chain links TRBV30 with TRBJ1-2, with D uncertain. V shed 4 bases and J shed 3 bases, with 12 bases lying between them. The CDR3 totals 13 residues. The germline gives CDR1 GTSNPN, CDR2 SVGIG (reference sequence). CDR3 DNA: TGTGCCTGGAATTTGGGCAGAGACTATGGCTACACCTTC. It translates to CAWNLGRDYGYTF.

V is TRBV24-1 and J is TRBJ2-3; D remains ambiguous. V lost 3 bases to trimming and J lost 6 bases, with 6 bases between them. Germline CDR1 KGHDR, CDR2 SFDVKD. The CDR3 length is 12 residues. The CDR3 region is CATSDTTDTQYF. In DNA, the CDR3 is TGTGCCACCAGTGATACAACCGATACGCAGTATTTT.

This clonotype was observed a handful of times. This chain joins TRBV6-1 and TRBJ1-1, with D possibly matching TRBD1 (5 bases). CDR3 size: 17 residues. CDR1 is MNHNS, CDR2 SASEGT, per germline. Deletions cut 7 bases from V and 8 bases from J, with 29 bases between. CDR3 residues: CASNGIQVVVGGGEAFF. DNA of the CDR3: TGTGCCAGCAACGGGATACAAGTTGTCGTCGGGGGTGGGGAAGCTTTCTTT.

The V gene is TRBV5-6, the J gene TRBJ2-2; D not certain. Trimming took 7 bases from V and 4 from J, leaving 14 bases between them. Germline V lookup: CDR1 SGHDT, CDR2 YYEEEE. The CDR3 consists of 14 residues. In DNA, the CDR3 is TGTGCCAGCGCCCCGACCTGGCGCACCGGGGAGCTGTTTTTT. Its translation is CASAPTWRTGELFF.

This clonotype was seen more than once but under ten times. The chain links TRBV9 to TRBJ1-1; the D is unclear. Germline V lookup: CDR1 SGDLS, CDR2 YYNGEE. With 4 bases removed from V and 6 bases from J, the gap between germline ends came to 13 bases. The CDR3 totals 13 residues. In DNA form, the CDR3 reads TGTGCCAGCAGCCCGGGCCCTTGGGCTGAAGCTTTCTTT. Its translation: CASSPGPWAEAFF.

V gene TRBV6-5 combines with J gene TRBJ1-1, with D unclear. Trimming cost V 2 bases and J 6 bases, with 22 bases left between them. CDR3 length equals 17 residues. Germline CDR1 is MNHEY and CDR2 is SVGAGI. CDR3 residues: CASSYQGSGIPGAEAFF. As DNA, the CDR3 is TGTGCCAGCAGTTACCAAGGATCCGGGATCCCAGGTGCTGAAGCTTTCTTT.

The sample holds a few counts of this clonotype. J is TRBJ2-5 and V is TRBV6-5; 11 bases are a match to TRBD2. This CDR3 is 15 amino acids long. Germline V gives CDR1 MNHEY, CDR2 SVGAGI. After removal of 2 bases from V and 4 bases from J, the junction contained 3 bases not matched to a gene. CDR3 in amino acids: CASSYLAGGGETQYF. CDR3 DNA: TGTGCCAGCAGTTACCTAGCGGGAGGTGGAGAGACCCAGTACTTC.

The gene calls are TRBV7-9 and TRBJ2-1, with 10 bases lining up with TRBD1. Germline assignment: CDR1 SEHNR and CDR2 FQNEAQ (reference sequence). The CDR3 loop spans 15 amino acids. Germline trimming cut 5 bases from V and 6 bases from J; bases unmatched to any gene: 7. CDR3 residues: CASSAGQGYLNEQFF. In DNA form, the CDR3 reads TGTGCCAGCAGCGCGGGACAGGGGTATCTCAATGAGCAGTTCTTC.

V gene TRBV6-5 combines with J gene TRBJ2-7; D is unresolved. V was clipped by 4 bases and J by 3 bases, with 13 bases between them. Germline assignment: CDR1 MNHEY and CDR2 SVGAGI. The CDR3 covers 14 residues. The CDR3 loop is CASSFGRPLYEQYF. The CDR3 nucleotides read TGTGCCAGCAGTTTCGGCCGGCCCCTCTACGAGCAGTACTTC.

The J gene is TRBJ2-3, the V gene TRBV7-9; TRBD2 agrees at 7 bases. With 5 bases clipped from V and 6 bases from J, the junction kept 8 bases outside the gene matches. The CDR3 has 14 amino acids. Germline V gives CDR1 SEHNR, CDR2 FQNEAQ (reference sequence). The CDR3 nucleotides read TGTGCCAGCAGCCCAAGCGGGGCCCGGGATACGCAGTATTTT. It yields the protein CASSPSGARDTQYF.

This clonotype was found many times. The J gene is TRBJ2-3, the V gene TRBV6-5; TRBD2 aligns across 7 bases. Per germline, CDR1 MNHEY and CDR2 SVGAGI. Germline trimming cut 2 bases from V and 0 bases from J; bases unmatched to any gene: 2. The CDR3 runs 15 residues. The CDR3, as DNA: TGTGCCAGCAGTTACCTTAGCGGGAGCACAGATACGCAGTATTTT. This sequence encodes CASSYLSGSTDTQYF.

This chain links TRBV6-2 or TRBV6-3 with TRBJ2-7; maybe TRBD2 (5 bases). The ends were cut back, 2 bases at V and 3 bases at J, with 14 bases in the middle. Per the germline V gene, CDR1 is MNHEY and CDR2 is SVGEGT. The CDR3 has 15 residues. The CDR3 reads CASSYRTSSVYEQYF. CDR3 bases: TGTGCCAGCAGTTACCGAACTAGTTCGGTCTACGAGCAGTACTTC.

This clonotype was picked up many times. The chain is built from TRBV7-2 and TRBJ2-7; D gene ambiguous. Trimming cost V 5 bases and J 3 bases, with 5 bases left between them. CDR3 length: 11 residues. Germline V gene data show CDR1 as SGHTA and CDR2 as FQGNSA. The CDR3 reads CASSKNYEQYF. In nucleotides, the CDR3 is TGTGCCAGCAGCAAGAACTACGAGCAGTACTTC.

The rearrangement links TRBV20-1 to TRBJ2-3; 9 bases fit TRBD2. The CDR3 loop spans 17 amino acids. Germline CDR1 is DFQATT and CDR2 is SNEGSKA (reference sequence). V gave up 1 base and J gave up 1 base; unmatched junction bases: 9. CDR3 sequence (DNA): TGCAGTGCTAGAGTTCGAACCGTAGCGGGGGGCACAGATACGCAGTATTTT. This codes for CSARVRTVAGGTDTQYF.

In this sample, this clonotype turned up a few times. The chain carries TRBV3-1 and TRBJ1-2, with 7 nucleotides matching TRBD1. CDR1 is LGHDT and CDR2 is YNNKEL in the germline V gene (reference sequence). J was trimmed by 0 bases and V by 4 bases; bases with no gene match: 8. The CDR3 has 16 residues. In nucleotides, the CDR3 is TGTGCCAGCAGCCGATCCCCGACAGGGACTAACTATGGCTACACCTTC. This translates into CASSRSPTGTNYGYTF.

The DNA for the CDR3 is TGTGCCAGCAGCTTGGCAGGGAATGAAGCTTTCTTT. Protein product: CASSLAGNEAFF. V gene TRBV7-3 combines with J gene TRBJ1-1, with a tentative D call TRBD1 (5 bases). The V end lost 3 bases, the J end lost 7 bases, and 9 bases lay between the germline ends. The CDR3 has 12 residues. The germline CDR1 and CDR2 sequences are SGHTA and FQGTGA.

The gene calls are TRBV12-3 or TRBV12-4 and TRBJ2-7; D gene ambiguous. The CDR3 runs to 12 residues. Trimming shortened V by 1 base and J by 7 bases, and 8 bases separated the two germline ends. The CDR3 region is CASSLDSGEQYF. CDR3 DNA sequence: TGTGCCAGCAGTTTAGATTCTGGGGAGCAGTACTTC.

The chain carries TRBV6-2 or TRBV6-3 and TRBJ2-7, with TRBD2 matching 10 bases. With 6 bases clipped from V and 1 base from J, the junction kept 9 bases outside the gene matches. CDR1 and CDR2 from the germline V gene are MNHEY and SVGEGT. The CDR3 is made up of 16 amino acids. Here the CDR3 reads CASSANPGLASYEQYF. DNA for the CDR3: TGTGCCAGCAGCGCTAACCCGGGACTAGCGTCCTACGAGCAGTACTTC.